Given below is one T cell receptor (beta chain) in context. Assay used: immunoSEQ multiplex PCR; TCRdb lists only in-frame clones, some missing. The repertoire holds roughly 90,000 clones, 75% to 90% seen once, with 0.2% to 0.25% in the top ten. V was pared by 4 bases and J by 7 bases, with 13 bases between. The V gene's germline CDR1 is SGHRS and CDR2 YFSETQ. The CDR3 runs 13 residues. The data originate from a study of OX40 agonist ivuxolimab in advanced cancers. About the study: Subjects had a mean age of roughly 60 years, with a range of roughly 23 to 80; about 83% were male.

Sequencing was performed on CD4+ or CD8+ T cells sorted from blood, taken in a trial of the OX40 agonist ivuxolimab. The TCR comes from an adult with an advanced solid tumor such as melanoma, head and neck, liver or kidney cancer. The chain uses TRBV5-1 and TRBJ2-3; D gene ambiguous. The CDR3 nucleotides are TGCGCCAGCAGCCCCCCGGCGGCTAATACGCAGTATTTT. This sequence encodes CASSPPAANTQYF.